The 26 T cell receptor beta chains below were found in one sample sequenced in a study of OX40 agonist ivuxolimab in advanced cancers. Profiling relied on immunoSEQ multiplex PCR, and the TCRdb table lists in-frame clones only, not all of them. The repertoire includes around 70,000 clones, 80% to 95% of them detected once, and around 1% sits in the top ten. Source: CD4+ or CD8+ T cells sorted from blood, taken in a trial of the OX40 agonist ivuxolimab. These receptors came from an adult with an advanced solid tumor such as melanoma, head and neck, liver or kidney cancer.

J is TRBJ2-3 and V is TRBV6-1; D is tentatively TRBD1 or TRBD2 (5 bases each). With 7 bases removed from V and 2 bases from J, the gap between germline ends came to 16 bases. The CDR3 loop spans 15 amino acids. CDR1 and CDR2 (germline): MNHNS, SASEGT. CDR3 residues: CASIPPGAITDTQYF. In DNA form, the CDR3 reads TGTGCCAGCATCCCCCCCGGGGCCATCACAGATACGCAGTATTTT.

This chain connects TRBV6-1 to TRBJ2-7; D possibly uses TRBD1 or TRBD2 (5 bases each). With 3 bases removed from V and 2 bases from J, the gap between germline ends came to 23 bases. Germline V gene sequence: CDR1 MNHNS, CDR2 SASEGT. The CDR3 totals 18 residues. The CDR3 here is CASSDGTTGIGGTYEQYF. The CDR3 nucleotides read TGTGCCAGCAGTGACGGGACCACTGGAATTGGAGGTACCTACGAGCAGTACTTC.

This chain joins TRBV30 and TRBJ1-1; D remains ambiguous. V lost 2 bases and J lost 0, with 7 bases in between. The length of the CDR3 is 13 residues. Germline CDR1 GTSNPN, CDR2 SVGIG (reference sequence). CDR3 DNA sequence: TGTGCCTGGAGTAATAGAATGAACACTGAAGCTTTCTTT. The encoded protein is CAWSNRMNTEAFF.

The gene calls are TRBV6-1 and TRBJ1-1, with D maybe TRBD1 (5 bases). Germline CDR1 reads MNHNS; CDR2 reads SASEGT. Between the trimmed V and J ends, which lost 1 base and 2 bases, there was a span of 11 bases. CDR3 length: 15 residues. The DNA of the CDR3 is TGTGCCAGCAGTGAAGTTGGGGCCTTTAACACTGAAGCTTTCTTT. Its protein is CASSEVGAFNTEAFF.

The chain couples TRBV6-1 to TRBJ1-3; the D is unclear. CDR3 length: 13 amino acids. In germline, CDR1 is MNHNS, CDR2 SASEGT. V lost 1 base and J 4 bases, leaving 5 bases between the germline ends. The CDR3 protein is CASSEERGNTIYF. DNA of the CDR3: TGTGCCAGCAGTGAAGAAAGGGGAAACACCATATATTTT.

The chain joins TRBV9 to TRBJ2-2; 9 bases map to TRBD2. CDR1 and CDR2 from the germline V gene are SGDLS and YYNGEE. This CDR3 contains 16 residues. The trim removed 3 bases at V and 7 bases at J, leaving 10 bases unmatched. The CDR3: CASSDSSGRGIGELFF. CDR3 coding DNA: TGTGCCAGCAGCGATAGTAGCGGGAGAGGGATCGGGGAGCTGTTTTTT.

V gene TRBV7-8 combines with J gene TRBJ2-4, with a tentative D call TRBD1 (6 bases). CDR3 length: 14 residues. Germline loops: CDR1 SGHVS, CDR2 FQNEAQ. V lost 5 bases to trimming and J lost 3 bases, with 11 bases between them. CDR3 residues: CASSADRSKNIQYF. The CDR3 DNA reads TGTGCCAGCAGCGCAGACAGGAGCAAAAACATTCAGTACTTC. The variable domain in full, completed from reference TRBV7-8 and TRBJ2-4, reads GAGVSQSPRYKVAKRGQDVALRCDPISGHVSLFWYQQALGQGPEFLTYFQNEAQLDKSGLPSDRFFAERPEGSVSTLKIQRTQQEDSAVYLCASSADRSKNIQYFGAGTRLSVL.

The gene calls are TRBV10-1 and TRBJ2-7, with D uncertain. Germline V gene data show CDR1 as WNHNN and CDR2 as SYGVQD (reference sequence). This CDR3 is 12 amino acids long. Trimming took 3 bases from V and 1 from J, leaving 4 bases between them. The CDR3 protein is CASSDGSYEQYF. The CDR3 DNA sequence: TGCGCCAGCAGTGACGGATCCTACGAGCAGTACTTC.

The gene calls are TRBV5-3 and TRBJ2-7, with TRBD1 matching over 8 bases. TRBV5-3 is classed as an ORF, of uncertain function. The CDR3 length is 14 residues. J lost 1 base, V lost 8 bases, and 8 bases had no gene match. CDR3 region: CASNRRTGSYEQYF. CDR3 sequence (DNA): TGTGCCAGCAACCGACGGACAGGGTCCTACGAGCAGTACTTC.

V usage is TRBV6-5 and J usage is TRBJ2-7; the match to TRBD1 covers 11 bases. Germline CDR1 MNHEY, CDR2 SVGAGI. This CDR3 is 15 amino acids long. Trimming removed 6 bases from V and 1 base from J; junction bases left unmatched: 5. CDR3 nucleotides: TGTGCCAGCAGAAGCGGGACAGGGGGGTCCTACGAGCAGTACTTC. Translation: CASRSGTGGSYEQYF.

V usage is TRBV10-3 and J usage is TRBJ2-1, with 11 bases lining up with TRBD2. With V trimmed by 7 bases and J by 8 bases, 4 bases remained unmatched. The CDR3 has 13 amino acids. CDR1 and CDR2 (germline): ENHRY, SYGVKD. The CDR3: CAIMGLAADEQFF. CDR3 nucleotides: TGTGCCATCATGGGACTAGCGGCTGATGAGCAGTTCTTC.

The chain joins TRBV11-3 to TRBJ2-7; maybe TRBD1 (6 bases). The CDR3 extends over 15 amino acids. The V end lost 5 bases, the J end lost 5 bases, and 19 bases lay between the germline ends. Germline V gene lookup returns CDR1 SGHNT and CDR2 YENEEA. The CDR3: CASSPLGTPQDEQYF. CDR3 sequence (DNA): TGTGCCAGCAGCCCGCTGGGGACACCCCAGGACGAGCAGTACTTC.

This chain uses TRBV6-6 with TRBJ2-5, with 8 bases identical to TRBD2. The CDR3 covers 16 residues. Trimming took 5 bases from V and 5 from J; bases not matched to a gene: 13. CDR1 MNHNY and CDR2 SVGAGI come from the germline V gene (reference sequence). The CDR3 DNA reads as TGTGCCAGCAGTCCCTATACTAGCGGCGTCCGCGAGACCCAGTACTTC. It yields the protein CASSPYTSGVRETQYF.

The CDR3, as DNA: TGTGCCAGTAGTATTCCGGGGAACACTGAAGCTTTCTTT. Protein sequence: CASSIPGNTEAFF. The chain has TRBV19 and TRBJ1-1; D remains ambiguous. Germline CDR1 LNHDA, CDR2 SQIVND (reference sequence). CDR3 length equals 13 residues. Trimming removed 3 bases from V and 1 base from J, with 6 bases in between.

The chain is built from TRBV30 and TRBJ1-1; the D is unclear. V gave up 1 base and J gave up 5 bases, with 14 bases separating them. CDR1 GTSNPN and CDR2 SVGIG come from the germline V gene (reference sequence). This CDR3 is built from 14 residues. The CDR3 sequence is CAWSALLGGTEAFF. In DNA, the CDR3 is TGTGCCTGGAGTGCTCTTCTCGGCGGGACTGAAGCTTTCTTT.

The chain links TRBV6-1 to TRBJ1-1; D is undetermined. Trimming cost V 0 bases and J 9 bases, with 14 bases left between them. Germline V CDR1 and CDR2: MNHNS, SASEGT. This CDR3 has 14 residues. CDR3 sequence: CASSEALTGLQAFF. The CDR3, as DNA: TGTGCCAGCAGTGAAGCCCTGACTGGATTACAAGCTTTCTTT.

This clone was observed a handful of times. The V gene is TRBV9, the J gene TRBJ2-1; D gene ambiguous. V lost 2 bases and J 0 bases, leaving 6 bases between the germline ends. The germline gives CDR1 SGDLS, CDR2 YYNGEE. This CDR3 has 14 residues. In nucleotides, the CDR3 is TGTGCCAGCAGCGTGCGCGGCTCCTACAATGAGCAGTTCTTC. This translates into CASSVRGSYNEQFF.

The V gene is TRBV18, the J gene TRBJ1-1; TRBD1 aligns across 10 bases. The CDR3 contains 15 residues. The ends lost 4 bases at V and 3 bases at J; junction bases unmatched: 5. Germline CDR1 KGHSH, CDR2 LQKENI. CDR3 sequence (DNA): TGTGCCAGCTCACTAACGGGACAGGGGTACACTGAAGCTTTCTTT. Its translation: CASSLTGQGYTEAFF.

The V and J genes are TRBV10-3 and TRBJ1-1, with D unresolved. Germline CDR1 reads ENHRY; CDR2 reads SYGVKD. The CDR3 contains 13 residues. V was trimmed by 7 bases and J by 0 bases, leaving 9 bases between them. The CDR3 loop reads CAITPALNTEAFF. DNA of the CDR3: TGTGCCATCACCCCGGCCTTGAACACTGAAGCTTTCTTT.

V gene TRBV11-1 combines with J gene TRBJ2-5; 9 bases line up with TRBD1. TRBJ2-7 matches the DNA end more closely, so the J call is doubtful. From germline, CDR1 is SGHAT and CDR2 FQDESV (reference sequence). This CDR3 has 15 residues. CDR3 amino acids: CASSLGLTGGGEQYF. CDR3 sequence (DNA): TGTGCCAGCAGCCTTGGTTTAACAGGGGGCGGCGAGCAGTACTTC.

This sequence joins TRBV27 and TRBJ1-2; 10 bases agree with TRBD1. The CDR3 has 16 residues. V shed 5 bases, J shed 4 bases, and the junction held 10 bases outside the gene matches. Per germline, CDR1 MNHEY and CDR2 SMNVEV (reference sequence). The CDR3 nucleotides are TGTGCCAGCAGTGTGACCGGGACAGGGGTCGGCTATGGCTACACCTTC. Its translation: CASSVTGTGVGYGYTF.

The table lists this clone with a count of one. The rearrangement links TRBV6-6 to TRBJ2-1; D unresolved. Germline CDR1 reads MNHNY; CDR2 reads SVGAGI (reference sequence). The V end was cut by 4 bases, the J end by 6 bases, with 7 bases between. The CDR3 has 12 residues. The CDR3, as DNA: TGTGCCAGCAGTTTCCGCGGCAATGAGCAGTTCTTC. It codes for CASSFRGNEQFF.

This chain connects TRBV5-1 to TRBJ2-2, with 10 bases matching TRBD1. The CDR3 spans 15 residues. CDR1 and CDR2 (germline): SGHRS, YFSETQ. Losses at the gene ends were 7 bases for V and 4 bases for J; bases not matched to a gene: 7. CDR3 in amino acids: CASEETGGTTGELFF. As DNA, the CDR3 is TGCGCCAGCGAAGAGACAGGGGGCACCACCGGGGAGCTGTTTTTT.

This clone was seen only once. The rearrangement links TRBV11-2 to TRBJ2-7; the D gene is possibly TRBD2 (5 bases). Trimming left V 0 bases short and J 3 bases short, with 15 bases between. Germline V gene lookup returns CDR1 SGHAT and CDR2 FQNNGV. CDR3 length equals 16 residues. As DNA, the CDR3 is TGTGCCAGCAGCTTAGATCGCGCGCGGGCCCTCTACGAGCAGTACTTC. Translated, it gives CASSLDRARALYEQYF.

The chain has TRBV19 and TRBJ2-1; no reliable D call. Germline V lookup: CDR1 LNHDA, CDR2 SQIVND (reference sequence). Deletions cut 4 bases from V and 2 bases from J, with 15 bases between. The CDR3 has 16 residues. This chain's CDR3 is CASSRTRQPPYNEQFF. The CDR3 DNA reads as TGTGCCAGTAGTAGGACCCGTCAGCCTCCCTACAATGAGCAGTTCTTC.

The chain joins TRBV25-1 to TRBJ1-2; D not resolved. CDR3 length equals 12 residues. V was cut by 3 bases and J by 2 bases, with 4 bases left in between. Per the germline V gene, CDR1 is MGHDK and CDR2 is SYGVNS. The CDR3 sequence is CASSEGNYGYTF. The CDR3 DNA follows: TGTGCCAGCAGTGAGGGGAACTATGGCTACACCTTC.